One and the same sample provided the 10 T cell receptor beta chains below, sequenced in a study of human T cells and chemical hapten exposure (dated by TCRdb to about 2021). The time point label corresponds to: patch test 2, 6 weeks after DPC sensitization. In the paper's terms, the treatment or condition label means: therapeutic diphenylcyclopropenone sensitization with weekly scalp DPC. Library creation used RACE. The sequencer listed for this sample is NextSeq 500. TCRdb passed the public sequencing reads through fastp at Q25 and MiXCR, retaining productive beta sequences. Records with the same CDR3 protein are collapsed into one entry carrying the most frequent genes and DNA. The sample table shows some 42,000 distinct CDR3 sequences, and about 8.9% are seen once. 15% of the sample lies in the top ten. The sample here was whole blood, taken in connection with sensitization to the hapten diphenylcyclopropenone (DPC). The receptors derive from a woman aged 40 to 50 with alopecia areata. Some clones in this sample may be carry-over from other donors' samples.

This clonotype was found many times. The V call is TRBV6-2 or TRBV6-3, the J call TRBJ1-6; no clear D gene. Trimming pared 1 base from V and 0 bases from J, leaving 7 bases between. Germline assignment: CDR1 MNHEY and CDR2 SVGEGT. The CDR3 sequence is 16 residues long. The chain's CDR3 is CASSYFRSSYNSPLHF. CDR3 in DNA: TGTGCCAGCAGTTACTTCCGAAGCTCCTATAATTCACCCCTCCACTTT.

This clonotype came up many times. This chain joins TRBV28 and TRBJ1-5; 7 bases match TRBD1. V was clipped by 2 bases and J by 7 bases; unmatched bases: 8. CDR1 is MDHEN, CDR2 SYDVKM, per germline. The CDR3 spans 15 residues. Written as DNA, the CDR3 is TGTGCCAGCAGTTTACCTACAGGGGCGGGGCAGCCCCAGCATTTT. It encodes CASSLPTGAGQPQHF.

The V gene is TRBV4-1, the J gene TRBJ1-1; possibly TRBD1 for D (5 bases). Looked up from germline, CDR1 is MGHRA and CDR2 is YSYEKL. V gave up 0 bases and J gave up 6 bases, with 11 bases separating them. The CDR3 has 14 residues. This CDR3 reads CASSQDPGWSEAFF. CDR3 DNA sequence: TGCGCCAGCAGCCAAGATCCAGGGTGGTCTGAAGCTTTCTTT.

In this sample, this clonotype turned up a few times. For the CDR3, the DNA is TGTGCCAGCAGCTTAAGCGAAGAAGTGGGACAGGGGGCAGTTTACACTGAAGCTTTCTTT. Translated, it gives CASSLSEEVGQGAVYTEAFF. The chain employs TRBV11-1 and TRBJ1-1; TRBD1 agrees at 12 bases. The CDR3 runs 20 residues. Germline V gene sequence: CDR1 SGHAT, CDR2 FQDESV (reference sequence). Trimming cost V 2 bases and J 3 bases; bases outside gene matches: 16.

There are a few counts of this clonotype. The germline gene is not matched at one end of the junction; a read error may be the cause. This chain links TRBV10-3 with TRBJ2-5; the D gene could be TRBD1 or TRBD2 (5 bases each). CDR1 is ENHRY, CDR2 SYGVKD, per germline. The CDR3 has 9 amino acids. CDR3 residues: CASTGTARF. In DNA, the CDR3 is TGTGCCTCCACCGGGACCGCTCGCTTC.

This clonotype was recorded many times. This chain uses TRBV7-6 with TRBJ2-2; perhaps TRBD2 as D (6 bases). Germline V gene lookup returns CDR1 SGHVS and CDR2 FNYEAQ. The V end lost 5 bases, the J end lost 4 bases, and 23 bases lay between the germline ends. The CDR3 has 18 amino acids. The chain's CDR3 is CASSPSVRDGAITGELFF. CDR3 DNA: TGTGCCAGCAGCCCAAGTGTGCGGGACGGGGCGATCACCGGGGAGCTGTTTTTT.

This clonotype was observed at least ten times. The CDR3 region is CASSRGTDGRAQHF. The CDR3 DNA reads as TGTGCCAGCAGCCGAGGGACAGACGGGAGGGCCCAGCATTTT. The chain combines TRBV6-6 with TRBJ1-5; 7 bases are shared with TRBD1. The germline V gene encodes CDR1 MNHNY and CDR2 SVGAGI (reference sequence). The CDR3 sequence is 14 residues long. The J segment lost 11 bases and the V segment lost 6 bases, leaving 13 bases of the junction unmatched.

This clonotype was counted ten times or more. This rearrangement joins TRBV5-1 to TRBJ2-2; D gene unclear. The CDR3 extends over 14 amino acids. Looked up from germline, CDR1 is SGHRS and CDR2 is YFSETQ. V was cut by 0 bases and J by 0 bases, with 3 bases left in between. CDR3 region: CASSLESNTGELFF. CDR3 DNA sequence: TGCGCCAGCAGCTTGGAATCGAACACCGGGGAGCTGTTTTTT.

The V call is TRBV2, the J call TRBJ1-5; TRBD1 might be the D (6 bases). The CDR3 covers 12 residues. Looked up from germline, CDR1 is SNHLY and CDR2 is FYNNEI. V dropped 8 bases and J dropped 3 bases, with 8 bases sitting between them. CDR3 sequence (DNA): TGTGCCAGCCGGGACACCAATCAGCCCCAGCATTTT. It specifies CASRDTNQPQHF.

This clonotype was seen many times. This chain joins TRBV28 and TRBJ2-7, with TRBD1 as a possible D gene (6 bases). V shed 7 bases and J shed 0 bases, with 16 bases lying between them. The CDR3 contains 15 residues. Germline CDR1 is MDHEN and CDR2 is SYDVKM. CDR3 DNA sequence: TGTGCCAGCACTGAGAGACAGGCAATCTCCTACGAGCAGTACTTC. It is translated as CASTERQAISYEQYF.